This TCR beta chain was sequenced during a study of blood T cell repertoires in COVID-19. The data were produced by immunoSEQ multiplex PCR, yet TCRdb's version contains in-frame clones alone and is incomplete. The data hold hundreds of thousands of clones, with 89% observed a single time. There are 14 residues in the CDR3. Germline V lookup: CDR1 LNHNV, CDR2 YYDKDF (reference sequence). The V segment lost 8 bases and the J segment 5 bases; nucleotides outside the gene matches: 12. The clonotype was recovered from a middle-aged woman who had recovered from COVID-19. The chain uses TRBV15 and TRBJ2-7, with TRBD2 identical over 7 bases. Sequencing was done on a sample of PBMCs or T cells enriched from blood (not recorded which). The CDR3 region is CATGRERGFDEQYF. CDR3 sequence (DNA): TGTGCCACCGGTCGGGAGCGGGGCTTCGACGAGCAGTACTTC. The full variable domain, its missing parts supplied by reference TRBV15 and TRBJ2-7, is DAMVIQNPRYQVTQFGKPVTLSCSQTLNHNVMYWYQQKSSQAPKLLFHYYDKDFNNEADTPDNFQSRRPNTSFCFLDIRSPGLGDTAMYLCATGRERGFDEQYFGPGTRLTVT.